Below, 31 T cell receptor beta chains from the same sample are listed, as sequenced in a study of shared clonotypes between healthy human individuals. TCRdb keeps only in-frame clones here, not all; method: immunoSEQ multiplex PCR. The table records a few million clones, around 90% of them present only once. The sample consisted of naive CD4+ T cells sorted from blood. The subset denotes: CD45RA+ positively selected. The receptors stem from a man aged 18 to 30 in good health.

The genes are TRBV6-1 and TRBJ2-1, with TRBD1 as a possible D gene (6 bases). CDR1 and CDR2 (germline): MNHNS, SASEGT. V lost 2 bases and J 7 bases, leaving 15 bases between the germline ends. The CDR3 contains 15 residues. CDR3 residues: CASSEIGGVLNEQFF. DNA of the CDR3: TGTGCCAGCAGTGAAATAGGGGGAGTACTGAATGAGCAGTTCTTC.

V usage is TRBV7-8 and J usage is TRBJ1-1, with no clear D. V was cut by 1 base and J by 3 bases, with 24 bases left in between. The CDR3 has 19 amino acids. Germline V gene data show CDR1 as SGHVS and CDR2 as FQNEAQ. The CDR3 region is CASSLGWEVPNRLDTEAFF. For the CDR3, the DNA is TGTGCCAGCAGCTTAGGATGGGAGGTCCCAAACCGGTTAGACACTGAAGCTTTCTTT.

V gene TRBV7-2 combines with J gene TRBJ2-3; perhaps TRBD2 as D (6 bases). Germline assignment: CDR1 SGHTA and CDR2 FQGNSA. Trimming shortened V by 9 bases and J by 5 bases, and 18 bases separated the two germline ends. The CDR3 is 14 amino acids. Here the CDR3 reads CASGTASRGDTQYF. The CDR3 DNA sequence: TGTGCCAGTGGGACTGCCAGTCGGGGAGATACGCAGTATTTT.

The V and J genes are TRBV7-2 and TRBJ1-4, with D possibly matching TRBD1 (6 bases). This CDR3 has 13 amino acids. Per the germline V gene, CDR1 is SGHTA and CDR2 is FQGNSA. Trimming pared 6 bases from V and 8 bases from J, leaving 13 bases between. CDR3 bases: TGTGCCAGCAGGAGGGGGAAAAACGAAAAACTGTTTTTT. This encodes CASRRGKNEKLFF.

This clone was counted a single time. The chain is built from TRBV6-4 and TRBJ2-1; possible D gene TRBD2, 6 bases. The CDR3 contains 14 residues. V was pared by 1 base and J by 10 bases, with 14 bases between. The V gene's germline CDR1 is MRHNA and CDR2 SNTAGT. DNA for the CDR3: TGTGCCAGCAGTGACTTTGCGAGGGGAGGAGAGCAGTTCTTC. Encoded protein: CASSDFARGGEQFF.

Points on this clone: The same CDR3 also results from other DNA sequences found in this sample. This CDR3 reads CAWSVGAQETQYF. For the CDR3, the DNA is TGTGCCTGGAGTGTAGGGGCCCAAGAGACCCAGTACTTC. This chain links TRBV30 with TRBJ2-5, with D maybe TRBD1 (5 bases). Trimming removed 0 bases at V and 1 base at J, with 6 bases between. CDR1 is GTSNPN and CDR2 is SVGIG in the germline V gene (reference sequence). The CDR3 runs 13 residues.

The chain carries TRBV7-9 and TRBJ1-1; no firm D call. Germline assignment: CDR1 SEHNR and CDR2 FQNEAQ (reference sequence). This CDR3 contains 14 residues. Trimming removed 1 base from V and 2 bases from J, with 8 bases in between. CDR3 region: CASSLDGTNTEAFF. CDR3 nucleotides: TGTGCCAGCAGCTTAGACGGCACAAACACTGAAGCTTTCTTT.

As to this clone: This same CDR3 is encoded by further DNA sequences in the sample. The chain combines TRBV7-9 with TRBJ1-5, with 7 bases fitting TRBD1. The CDR3 extends over 15 amino acids. The ends lost 3 bases at V and 4 bases at J; junction bases unmatched: 6. Germline loops: CDR1 SEHNR, CDR2 FQNEAQ (reference sequence). The CDR3 bases are TGTGCCAGCAGCTTGGGACAGCTTAGTAATCAGCCCCAGCATTTT. Translating gives CASSLGQLSNQPQHF.

The gene calls are TRBV7-2 and TRBJ1-4; no clear D. The length of the CDR3 is 14 residues. Deletions cut 5 bases from V and 5 bases from J, with 12 bases between. Germline values: CDR1 SGHTA, CDR2 FQGNSA. The CDR3 sequence is CASSQLGVNEKLFF. The DNA for the CDR3 is TGTGCCAGCAGCCAGCTCGGGGTGAATGAAAAACTGTTTTTT.

This sequence joins TRBV6-8 and TRBJ2-7; 11 bases align to TRBD1. The V gene's germline CDR1 is MNHGY and CDR2 SAAAGT. The CDR3 spans 14 residues. The V segment lost 6 bases and the J segment 6 bases; nucleotides outside the gene matches: 7. The CDR3 region is CASSTGTGGTEQYF. In DNA form, the CDR3 reads TGTGCCAGCAGCACCGGGACAGGGGGTACCGAGCAGTACTTC.

The V gene is TRBV6-6, the J gene TRBJ1-6; D might be TRBD1 (5 bases). V lost 2 bases to trimming and J lost 9 bases, with 14 bases between them. Germline assignment: CDR1 MNHNY and CDR2 SVGAGI (reference sequence). This CDR3 contains 15 residues. The CDR3 here is CASSYPPGLGSPLHF. The CDR3 DNA sequence: TGTGCCAGCAGTTACCCCCCAGGGCTTGGTTCACCCCTCCACTTT.

The genes are TRBV15 and TRBJ2-7; D not certain. The CDR3 length is 14 residues. The germline CDR1 and CDR2 sequences are LNHNV and YYDKDF (reference sequence). Trimming took off 2 bases at V and 6 bases at J, with 14 bases between the two ends. The CDR3 is CATSRSPSFGEQYF. Here the CDR3 DNA reads TGTGCCACCAGCAGATCACCTTCTTTCGGCGAGCAGTACTTC.

The V gene is TRBV6-5, the J gene TRBJ2-7; 10 bases agree with TRBD1. CDR1 and CDR2 (germline): MNHEY, SVGAGI. Trimming cost V 2 bases and J 1 base; bases outside gene matches: 5. The CDR3 contains 16 residues. As DNA, the CDR3 is TGTGCCAGCAGTTACGGGACAGGGGATCAGTCCTACGAGCAGTACTTC. Its translation: CASSYGTGDQSYEQYF.

The chain is built from TRBV2 and TRBJ1-2; D remains unclear. The CDR3 spans 12 residues. Trimming took 4 bases from V and 8 from J, leaving 11 bases between them. CDR1 is SNHLY and CDR2 is FYNNEI in the germline V gene. This CDR3 reads CASSGDLVGYTF. The DNA for the CDR3 is TGTGCCAGCAGTGGCGATTTGGTAGGCTACACCTTC.

The chain links TRBV5-6 to TRBJ1-4, with unresolved D. Deletions cut 3 bases from V and 6 bases from J, with 12 bases between. Germline V gene lookup returns CDR1 SGHDT and CDR2 YYEEEE. This CDR3 is built from 14 residues. The CDR3 DNA follows: TGTGCCAGCAGCTCTCCCAACGGGGATGAAAAACTGTTTTTT. Translating gives CASSSPNGDEKLFF.

The rearrangement links TRBV15 to TRBJ2-6, with D possibly matching TRBD1 (7 bases). The CDR3 length is 22 residues. Trimming shortened V by 1 base and J by 2 bases, and 27 bases separated the two germline ends. CDR1 LNHNV and CDR2 YYDKDF come from the germline V gene (reference sequence). CDR3: CATSRVRAGGKLSLAGANVLTF. DNA of the CDR3: TGTGCCACCAGCAGAGTTAGGGCAGGGGGGAAATTGAGCTTGGCTGGGGCCAACGTCCTGACTTTC.

The chain employs TRBV11-2 and TRBJ2-7; 12 nucleotides match TRBD2. The V gene's germline CDR1 is SGHAT and CDR2 FQNNGV. V trimming: 2 bases; J trimming: 4 bases; junction bases outside the gene matches: 3. The length of the CDR3 is 15 residues. In nucleotides, the CDR3 is TGTGCCAGCAGCTTAAACGGACTAGCGGGATACGAGCAGTACTTC. Translated, it gives CASSLNGLAGYEQYF. Supplemented by reference TRBV11-2 and TRBJ2-7, the full variable domain reads EAGVAQSPRYKIIEKRQSVAFWCNPISGHATLYWYQQILGQGPKLLIQFQNNGVVDDSQLPKDRFSAERLKGVDSTLKIQPAKLEDSAVYLCASSLNGLAGYEQYFGPGTRLTVT.

The chain links TRBV28 to TRBJ1-4, with 7 nucleotides matching TRBD1. V was clipped by 7 bases and J by 7 bases; unmatched bases: 12. In germline, CDR1 is MDHEN, CDR2 SYDVKM. The CDR3 length is 15 residues. CDR3 region: CASTVVDRFGEKLFF. CDR3 coding DNA: TGTGCCAGCACCGTCGTGGACAGGTTCGGTGAAAAACTGTTTTTT.

Note on this clone: This sample includes further DNA sequences coding for the same CDR3. This sequence joins TRBV30 and TRBJ1-6; 8 bases line up with TRBD1. The CDR3 totals 14 residues. V trimming: 2 bases; J trimming: 5 bases; junction bases outside the gene matches: 2. CDR1 and CDR2 (germline): GTSNPN, SVGIG (reference sequence). CDR3 in DNA: TGTGCCTGGAGTCCGGGACAGGATAATTCACCCCTCCACTTT. This translates into CAWSPGQDNSPLHF.

V is TRBV9 and J is TRBJ2-3; D may correspond to TRBD1 or TRBD2 (5 bases each). V was pared by 0 bases and J by 4 bases, with 15 bases between. The V gene's germline CDR1 is SGDLS and CDR2 YYNGEE. This CDR3 has 16 amino acids. The CDR3 is CASSVGSAWGSDTQYF. CDR3 DNA: TGTGCCAGCAGCGTAGGGAGCGCCTGGGGGTCAGATACGCAGTATTTT.

Concerning this clone itself: The sample holds other DNA sequences that translate to the same CDR3. The chain couples TRBV7-8 to TRBJ1-5; TRBD1 is a possible D gene (5 bases). Germline V gene data show CDR1 as SGHVS and CDR2 as FQNEAQ. CDR3 length equals 13 residues. The ends were cut back, 5 bases at V and 5 bases at J, with 10 bases in the middle. The CDR3 nucleotides are TGTGCCAGCAGCCCCCCGGGGGATCAGCCCCAGCATTTT. Translated: CASSPPGDQPQHF.

This chain's CDR3 is CASRSTYEQYF. The CDR3 DNA reads as TGTGCCAGCAGATCTACTTACGAGCAGTACTTC. The chain has TRBV28 and TRBJ2-7; no clear D. Germline V CDR1 and CDR2: MDHEN, SYDVKM. This CDR3 is 11 amino acids long. Trimming shortened V by 6 bases and J by 4 bases, and 7 bases separated the two germline ends. The whole variable domain, remainder taken from reference TRBV28 and TRBJ2-7, is DVKVTQSSRYLVKRTGEKVFLECVQDMDHENMFWYRQDPGLGLRLIYFSYDVKMKEKGDIPEGYSVSREKKERFSLILESASTNQTSMYLCASRSTYEQYFGPGTRLTVT.

This clone was observed once. J is TRBJ2-3 and V is TRBV6-1; weak D call: TRBD2 (5 bases). CDR3 length: 14 residues. The germline V gene encodes CDR1 MNHNS and CDR2 SASEGT. Trimming took 5 bases from V and 2 from J, leaving 11 bases between them. CDR3 DNA sequence: TGTGCCAGCAGTACCCGGACTTTCACAGATACGCAGTATTTT. It specifies CASSTRTFTDTQYF.

CDR3 bases: TGCAGCGTTGTCGCGGGAGGAACGAGCGAGCAGTACTTC. Its translation is CSVVAGGTSEQYF. The chain joins TRBV29-1 to TRBJ2-7; 8 bases are shared with TRBD2. The J segment lost 6 bases and the V segment lost 4 bases, leaving 8 bases of the junction unmatched. The CDR3 length is 13 residues. The V gene's germline CDR1 is SQVTM and CDR2 ANQGSEA.

The chain couples TRBV5-1 to TRBJ2-7; D could derive from TRBD1 or TRBD2 (5 bases each). The CDR3 is 14 amino acids. CDR1 is SGHRS, CDR2 YFSETQ, per germline. V lost 0 bases to trimming and J lost 3 bases, with 10 bases between them. CDR3 sequence (DNA): TGCGCCAGCAGCTTGGTCGGGGCAGACTACGAGCAGTACTTC. Amino acid sequence: CASSLVGADYEQYF.

This chain joins TRBV25-1 and TRBJ1-6, with D maybe TRBD1 (5 bases). CDR3 length equals 15 residues. Germline loops: CDR1 MGHDK, CDR2 SYGVNS. The ends were cut back, 1 base at V and 8 bases at J, with 12 bases in the middle. CDR3 DNA: TGTGCCAGCAGTGAATGGGGGACCCCAGATTCACCCCTCCACTTT. This gives the protein CASSEWGTPDSPLHF.

This chain joins TRBV28 and TRBJ2-3; 8 bases align to TRBD1. The CDR3 is made up of 15 amino acids. Germline V lookup: CDR1 MDHEN, CDR2 SYDVKM. The V segment lost 6 bases and the J segment 3 bases; nucleotides outside the gene matches: 8. The CDR3 reads CASSTGQGNTDTQYF. CDR3 nucleotides: TGTGCCAGCAGCACTGGACAGGGCAATACAGATACGCAGTATTTT.

On this clone itself: The sample holds other DNA sequences that translate to the same CDR3. The chain recombines TRBV9 with TRBJ2-7; D is perhaps TRBD2 (5 bases). The CDR3 is 14 amino acids. The germline V gene has CDR1 SGDLS and CDR2 YYNGEE. Trimming removed 0 bases at V and 4 bases at J, with 11 bases between. Written as DNA, the CDR3 is TGTGCCAGCAGCGTAGGAGGGAGCACGTACGAGCAGTACTTC. It encodes CASSVGGSTYEQYF. Looking up the rest from reference TRBV9 and TRBJ2-7 gives the full variable domain: DSGVTQTPKHLITATGQRVTLRCSPRSGDLSVYWYQQSLDQGLQFLIQYYNGEERAKGNILERFSAQQFPDLHSELNLSSLELGDSALYFCASSVGGSTYEQYFGPGTRLTVT.

This sequence joins TRBV5-4 and TRBJ2-1, with 7 positions matching TRBD2. The junction had 8 bases not matched to a gene; V was cut back by 2 bases and J by 6 bases. From germline, CDR1 is SGHNT and CDR2 YYREEE (reference sequence). The CDR3 length is 15 residues. The DNA for the CDR3 is TGTGCCAGCAGCTTTGTGGCGGGAGCAATCAATGAGCAGTTCTTC. Residues: CASSFVAGAINEQFF. The full variable domain, completed using reference TRBV5-4 and TRBJ2-1, is ETGVTQSPTHLIKTRGQQVTLRCSSQSGHNTVSWYQQALGQGPQFIFQYYREEENGRGNFPPRFSGLQFPNYSSELNVNALELDDSALYLCASSFVAGAINEQFFGPGTRLTVL.

V is TRBV7-2 and J is TRBJ1-2; D is possibly TRBD1 (5 bases). The V and J ends lost 0 bases and 4 bases respectively, with 9 bases between them. Per the germline V gene, CDR1 is SGHTA and CDR2 is FQGNSA. The CDR3 has 14 amino acids. The CDR3 loop is CASSLAGGTYGYTF. The CDR3, as DNA: TGTGCCAGCAGCTTAGCCGGGGGTACCTATGGCTACACCTTC.

V and J are TRBV7-6 and TRBJ2-2, with D maybe TRBD1 (6 bases). The CDR3 extends over 16 amino acids. V was shortened by 2 bases and J by 5 bases, with 15 bases between the two germline ends. CDR1 is SGHVS, CDR2 FNYEAQ, per germline. CDR3 nucleotides: TGTGCCAGCAGCTTACTGATTTTAGGGGGAACCGGGGAGCTGTTTTTT. It is translated as CASSLLILGGTGELFF. The full variable domain, in which reference TRBV7-6 and TRBJ2-2 provide the parts outside the CDR3, is GAGVSQSPRYKVTKRGQDVALRCDPISGHVSLYWYRQALGQGPEFLTYFNYEAQQDKSGLPNDRFSAERPEGSISTLTIQRTEQRDSAMYRCASSLLILGGTGELFFGEGSRLTVL.